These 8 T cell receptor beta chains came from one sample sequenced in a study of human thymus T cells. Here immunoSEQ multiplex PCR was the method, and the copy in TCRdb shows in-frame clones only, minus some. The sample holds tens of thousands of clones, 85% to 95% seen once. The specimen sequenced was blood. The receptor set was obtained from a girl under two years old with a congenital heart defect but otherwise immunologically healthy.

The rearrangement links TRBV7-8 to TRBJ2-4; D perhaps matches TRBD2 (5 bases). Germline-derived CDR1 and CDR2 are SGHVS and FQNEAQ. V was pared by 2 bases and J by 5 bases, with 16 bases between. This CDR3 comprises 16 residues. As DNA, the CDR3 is TGTGCCAGCAGCTTAAGCGCGGCACTAGGGCAAAACATTCAGTACTTC. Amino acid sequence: CASSLSAALGQNIQYF.

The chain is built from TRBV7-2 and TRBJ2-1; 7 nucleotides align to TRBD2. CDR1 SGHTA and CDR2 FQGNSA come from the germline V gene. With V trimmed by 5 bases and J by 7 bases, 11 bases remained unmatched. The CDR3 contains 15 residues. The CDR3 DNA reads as TGTGCCAGCAGCCGAGGGAGGGCCTTGGGGAATGAGCAGTTCTTC. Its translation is CASSRGRALGNEQFF.

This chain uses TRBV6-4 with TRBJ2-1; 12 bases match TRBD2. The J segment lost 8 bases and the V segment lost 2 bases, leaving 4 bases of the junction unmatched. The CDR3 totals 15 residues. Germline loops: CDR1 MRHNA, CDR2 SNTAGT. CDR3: CASSDLAGGPHEQFF. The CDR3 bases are TGTGCCAGCAGTGACCTAGCGGGAGGGCCCCATGAGCAGTTCTTC.

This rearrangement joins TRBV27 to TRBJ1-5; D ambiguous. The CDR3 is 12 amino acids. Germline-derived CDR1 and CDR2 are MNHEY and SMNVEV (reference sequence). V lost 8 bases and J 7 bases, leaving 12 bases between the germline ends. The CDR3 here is CASGPTEQPQHF. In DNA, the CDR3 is TGTGCCAGCGGGCCCACGGAACAGCCCCAGCATTTT.

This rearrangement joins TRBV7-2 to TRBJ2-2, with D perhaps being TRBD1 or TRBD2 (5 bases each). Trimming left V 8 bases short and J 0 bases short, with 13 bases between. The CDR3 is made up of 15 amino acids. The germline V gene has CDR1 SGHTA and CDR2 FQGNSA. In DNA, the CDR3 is TGTGCCAGCCGTGGAAAGGGACCGAACACCGGGGAGCTGTTTTTT. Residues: CASRGKGPNTGELFF.

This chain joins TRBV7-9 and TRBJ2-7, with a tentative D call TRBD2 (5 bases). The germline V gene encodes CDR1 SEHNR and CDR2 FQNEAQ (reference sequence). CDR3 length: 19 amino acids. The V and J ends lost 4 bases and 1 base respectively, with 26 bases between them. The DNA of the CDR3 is TGTGCCAGCAGCTCCTTTACGGGGATCTTCTCAGGAAGGTCCTACGAGCAGTACTTC. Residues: CASSSFTGIFSGRSYEQYF. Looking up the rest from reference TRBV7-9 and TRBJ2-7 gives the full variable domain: DTGVSQNPRHKITKRGQNVTFRCDPISEHNRLYWYRQTLGQGPEFLTYFQNEAQLEKSRLLSDRFSAERPKGSFSTLEIQRTEQGDSAMYLCASSSFTGIFSGRSYEQYFGPGTRLTVT.

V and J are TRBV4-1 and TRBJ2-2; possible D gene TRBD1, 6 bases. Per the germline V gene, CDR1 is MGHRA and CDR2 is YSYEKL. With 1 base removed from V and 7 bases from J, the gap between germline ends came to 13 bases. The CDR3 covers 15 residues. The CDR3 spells CASSQGYRVIGELFF. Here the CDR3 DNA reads TGCGCCAGCAGCCAAGGATACAGGGTAATCGGGGAGCTGTTTTTT.

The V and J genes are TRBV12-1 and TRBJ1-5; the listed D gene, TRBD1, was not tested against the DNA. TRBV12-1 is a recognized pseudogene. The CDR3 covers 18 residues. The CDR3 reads CASSFEVRPPVSNQPQHF. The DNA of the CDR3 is TGTGCCAGCAGCTTTGAGGTCAGGCCTCCTGTGAGCAATCAGCCCCAGCATTTT.